This T cell receptor beta chain was captured by sequencing in a study of T cells after yellow fever vaccination. CDR3 length: 12 residues. CDR1 SQVTM and CDR2 ANQGSEA come from the germline V gene. V was clipped by 7 bases and J by 11 bases, with 20 bases between them. Notes on the study in general: Among primary-vaccination clones, most reappeared after the booster, at about 95% for CD4 and approximately 88% for CD8. Although the secondary response was weaker, it peaked faster, at day 5 versus 15. Just a small share of clonotypes turned up in the CD4 compartment as well as the CD8 compartment.

TCRdb called the 5' RACE reads again in MiXCR, with one record for every CDR3 protein. Of approximately 300,000 distinct CDR3 sequences in the sample, approximately 13% were seen once. This clonotype has more than one count but fewer than ten. Its antigen is unidentified. Sequenced here: CD4+ T cells sorted from PBMCs, sampled 45 days after the yellow fever booster vaccination. The rearrangement joins TRBV29-1 to TRBJ1-1, with a possible D match to TRBD1 (5 bases). The origin of this receptor is a man aged 25 to 40 who received the YFV17D yellow fever vaccine. CDR3 in amino acids: CSAGTPAQSAFF. In nucleotides, the CDR3 is TGCAGCGCCGGGACGCCGGCACAAAGCGCTTTCTTT.